This T cell receptor beta chain emerged from a study of blood T cells in healthy people across ages. PBMCs numbering at least 7 million were isolated per sample. Notes on this clonotype: Its antigen is not known.

With a J-beta primer mix and a sample-barcoded 5' primer, a second PCR ran about 7 to 12 cycles. TCRdb re-analysed the 5' RACE reads in MiXCR, keeping a single row per CDR3 protein. Among 600,000 to 850,000 distinct CDR3 sequences, approximately 25% were seen once, and the ten largest hold 9.4%. Overall study results and limits: No conclusive comparison of naive versus antigen-experienced cells was possible with unsorted PBMCs. Getting older went along with TCR beta diversity per million T cells dropping roughly linearly.

Trimming shortened V by 5 bases and J by 1 base, and 15 bases separated the two germline ends. From germline, CDR1 is SGHAT and CDR2 FQNNGV. This CDR3 has 16 residues. This sample also belongs to another study, concerning T cells of mothers and their children.

Sequencing was performed on blood. This chain connects TRBV11-2 to TRBJ1-5, with a weak D call TRBD1 (5 bases). This TCR was sampled from a boy between 5 and 17 years old in good health. The CDR3 loop is CASSQGDIGSNQPQHF. For the CDR3, the DNA is TGTGCCAGCAGCCAAGGGGATATAGGAAGCAATCAGCCCCAGCATTTT.